The 20 T cell receptor beta chains listed next were all sequenced from one sample in a study of control samples from healthy donors and cancer patients. TCRdb keeps only in-frame clones here, not all; method: immunoSEQ multiplex PCR. The sample has some 120,000 clones; almost 95% are singletons. Specimen: PBMCs. Source of these receptors: a man at least 80 years old with head and neck cancer.

The count of this clone is one. This sequence joins TRBV27 and TRBJ2-1; D is perhaps TRBD1 (6 bases). CDR3 length: 16 residues. V was cut by 6 bases and J by 7 bases, with 22 bases left in between. Germline CDR1 is MNHEY and CDR2 is SMNVEV (reference sequence). The CDR3 region has the DNA TGTGCCAGCAGCGCTGCTACAGGGTATATGGGAAATGAGCAGTTCTTC. Encoded protein: CASSAATGYMGNEQFF.

A word on this clone: This likely comes from a read error, as the CDR3 has no conserved phenylalanine or tryptophan at its end. It is unclear where the CDR3 begins or ends on the DNA, so no DNA is shown, and the CDR3 is as TCRdb lists it. This chain links TRBV5-3 with TRBJ2-3; the D call of TRBD2 is as the table states it, not checked on the DNA. TRBV5-3 is known as an ORF, though its function is uncertain. The CDR3 extends over 8 residues, inclusive of both ends. CDR3 loop: CARSLATY.

This chain connects TRBV18 to TRBJ2-7, with D unresolved. The CDR3 length is 15 residues. Germline CDR1 reads KGHSH; CDR2 reads LQKENI. Trimming left V 2 bases short and J 0 bases short, with 11 bases between. CDR3 protein: CASSPGLPTSYEQYF. The CDR3 DNA reads as TGTGCCAGCTCACCAGGCTTGCCGACCTCCTACGAGCAGTACTTC. The full variable domain, its missing parts supplied by reference TRBV18 and TRBJ2-7, is NAGVMQNPRHLVRRRGQEARLRCSPMKGHSHVYWYRQLPEEGLKFMVYLQKENIIDESGMPKERFSAEFPKEGPSILRIQQVVRGDSAAYFCASSPGLPTSYEQYFGPGTRLTVT.

This clone was counted between two and nine times. The rearrangement joins TRBV14 to TRBJ2-2; D possibly matches TRBD1 or TRBD2 (5 bases each). V was cut by 5 bases and J by 3 bases, with 13 bases left in between. CDR3 size: 15 residues. CDR1 SGHDN and CDR2 FVKESK come from the germline V gene. Written as DNA, the CDR3 is TGTGCCAGCAGCTCGGGACGGACGGACACCGGGGAGCTGTTTTTT. Residues: CASSSGRTDTGELFF.

The V and J genes are TRBV7-9 and TRBJ2-7, with TRBD1 matching 9 bases. Unmatched junction bases numbered 21, after V lost 10 bases and J lost 2 bases. This CDR3 is 18 amino acids long. Germline V gene data show CDR1 as SEHNR and CDR2 as FQNEAQ (reference sequence). The CDR3 DNA follows: TGTGCCACGACGGATGGGGGGACAGGGAAATTGATCCCCTACGAGCAGTACTTC. The encoded protein is CATTDGGTGKLIPYEQYF.

The chain is built from TRBV5-1 and TRBJ2-3, with D possibly matching TRBD2 (5 bases). V lost 2 bases, J lost 4 bases, and 5 bases lay in between. The CDR3 runs to 12 residues. Germline V lookup: CDR1 SGHRS, CDR2 YFSETQ. CDR3 amino acids: CASSFSADTQYF. CDR3 coding DNA: TGCGCCAGCAGCTTTAGCGCAGATACGCAGTATTTT.

This chain uses TRBV11-3 with TRBJ2-3; 8 bases match TRBD1. The V segment lost 5 bases and the J segment 3 bases; nucleotides outside the gene matches: 1. Germline CDR1 and CDR2: SGHNT and YENEEA. The length of the CDR3 is 13 residues. CDR3 sequence: CASSHRGTDTQYF. CDR3 nucleotides: TGTGCCAGCAGCCACAGGGGGACAGATACGCAGTATTTT. The complete variable domain, with remaining parts taken from reference TRBV11-3 and TRBJ2-3, reads EAGVVQSPRYKIIEKKQPVAFWCNPISGHNTLYWYLQNLGQGPELLIRYENEEAVDDSQLPKDRFSAERLKGVDSTLKIQPAELGDSAVYLCASSHRGTDTQYFGPGTRLTVL.

This rearrangement joins TRBV30 to TRBJ1-2; TRBD1 matches at 9 bases. With 2 bases clipped from V and 8 bases from J, the junction kept 12 bases outside the gene matches. Germline lookup yields CDR1 GTSNPN and CDR2 SVGIG (reference sequence). The CDR3 has 15 amino acids. Here the CDR3 reads CAWSPQGQGSRGYTF. CDR3 DNA sequence: TGTGCCTGGAGTCCGCAGGGACAGGGAAGTAGGGGCTACACCTTC.

CDR3 loop: CASSFGTTSYEQYF. The CDR3 DNA follows: TGCGCCAGCAGCTTCGGGACAACCTCCTACGAGCAGTACTTC. The chain recombines TRBV5-1 with TRBJ2-7; D might be TRBD1 (6 bases). V was clipped by 2 bases and J by 0 bases, with 9 bases between them. The CDR3 sequence is 14 residues long. The germline V gene encodes CDR1 SGHRS and CDR2 YFSETQ. Looking up the rest from reference TRBV5-1 and TRBJ2-7 gives the full variable domain: KAGVTQTPRYLIKTRGQQVTLSCSPISGHRSVSWYQQTPGQGLQFLFEYFSETQRNKGNFPGRFSGRQFSNSRSEMNVSTLELGDSALYLCASSFGTTSYEQYFGPGTRLTVT.

J is TRBJ1-2 and V is TRBV5-1, with 8 bases fitting TRBD1. Losses at the gene ends were 2 bases for V and 5 bases for J; bases not matched to a gene: 2. This CDR3 spans 13 amino acids. From germline, CDR1 is SGHRS and CDR2 YFSETQ. CDR3 region: CASSLQGVYGYTF. CDR3 coding DNA: TGCGCCAGCAGCTTACAGGGGGTTTATGGCTACACCTTC.

The chain recombines TRBV4-1 with TRBJ2-7; 10 bases map to TRBD2. V was clipped by 8 bases and J by 4 bases; unmatched bases: 11. Germline V CDR1 and CDR2: MGHRA, YSYEKL. The CDR3 covers 15 residues. CDR3 sequence: CASRPSPSGGYEQYF. The CDR3 DNA is TGCGCCAGCCGCCCATCCCCTAGCGGGGGTTACGAGCAGTACTTC.

This clone came up a few times. The chain couples TRBV29-1 to TRBJ1-5; D possibly corresponds to TRBD1 (5 bases). The V gene lost 4 bases and the J gene lost 3 bases, with 10 bases spanning the gap. Germline CDR1 and CDR2: SQVTM and ANQGSEA. The CDR3 extends over 13 amino acids. The CDR3 nucleotides are TGCAGCGTTGGGGGCGGAAACAATCAGCCCCAGCATTTT. Its translation is CSVGGGNNQPQHF.

CDR3 coding DNA: TGTGCCAGCAGCCAAAGCAGGGGAATAACTAATGAAAAACTGTTTTTT. It translates to CASSQSRGITNEKLFF. J is TRBJ1-4 and V is TRBV3-1 (or the pseudogene TRBV3-2); possible D gene TRBD1, 6 bases. V was shortened by 2 bases and J by 1 base, with 11 bases between the two germline ends. There are 16 residues in the CDR3. Germline lookup yields CDR1 LGHDT and CDR2 YNNKEL (reference sequence).

The chain combines TRBV6-6 with TRBJ2-7; perhaps TRBD1 as D (6 bases). In germline, CDR1 is MNHNY, CDR2 SVGAGI (reference sequence). This CDR3 comprises 16 residues. V gave up 0 bases and J gave up 0 bases, with 12 bases separating them. In DNA form, the CDR3 reads TGTGCCAGCAGTTACTCGTTTAGGGACAACTCCTACGAGCAGTACTTC. Amino acid sequence: CASSYSFRDNSYEQYF.

The chain employs TRBV6-6 and TRBJ2-7, with 13 nucleotides matching TRBD2. Trimming at V came to 5 bases and at J to 5 bases, leaving 12 bases not matched to a gene. CDR3 length: 17 amino acids. The germline V gene has CDR1 MNHNY and CDR2 SVGAGI (reference sequence). CDR3 coding DNA: TGTGCCAGCAGTCCCGGACTAGCGGGAGACCCACGGAACGAGCAGTACTTC. Its translation is CASSPGLAGDPRNEQYF.

A word on this clone: A junction boundary mismatches the germline segment, possibly from a read error. This sequence joins TRBV6-4 and TRBJ1-1, with D hard to call. CDR1 and CDR2 from the germline V gene are MRHNA and SNTAGT. The CDR3 loop spans 14 amino acids. Written as DNA, the CDR3 is TGTGCCAGCAGTGACTCAGGGCTGAACACTGAAGCTTCCTTT. Translating it yields CASSDSGLNTEASF.

V and J are TRBV27 and TRBJ2-7, with D maybe TRBD1 (6 bases). The germline V and J ends were trimmed by 6 bases and 3 bases, with 12 bases remaining between them. CDR3 size: 13 residues. Germline V lookup: CDR1 MNHEY, CDR2 SMNVEV (reference sequence). The CDR3 region is CASSPGQYYEQYF. The CDR3 DNA reads as TGTGCCAGCAGCCCGGGACAATACTACGAGCAGTACTTC.

The chain combines TRBV2 with TRBJ2-7; 7 positions agree with TRBD1. Germline values: CDR1 SNHLY, CDR2 FYNNEI. The junction had 6 bases not matched to a gene; V was cut back by 4 bases and J by 3 bases. CDR3 length: 14 amino acids. CDR3 bases: TGTGCCAGCAGTGGGTGGACAGGAAACTACGAGCAGTACTTC. This encodes CASSGWTGNYEQYF. Filled out from reference TRBV2 and TRBJ2-7, the complete variable domain reads EPEVTQTPSHQVTQMGQEVILRCVPISNHLYFYWYRQILGQKVEFLVSFYNNEISEKSEIFDDQFSVERPDGSNFTLKIRSTKLEDSAMYFCASSGWTGNYEQYFGPGTRLTVT.

This clone was seen only once. The chain employs TRBV10-1 and TRBJ1-2, with a tentative D call TRBD1 (6 bases). The germline V gene encodes CDR1 WNHNN and CDR2 SYGVQD (reference sequence). The CDR3 extends over 13 amino acids. V gave up 6 bases and J gave up 7 bases, with 15 bases separating them. The CDR3 region is CASRGGLAFGYTF. CDR3 sequence (DNA): TGCGCCAGCAGGGGGGGCCTCGCCTTTGGCTACACCTTC.

This chain links TRBV19 with TRBJ1-3; the D gene is possibly TRBD1 (5 bases). The V and J ends lost 5 bases and 1 base respectively, with 6 bases between them. The CDR3 is 13 residues long. CDR1 and CDR2 from the germline V gene are LNHDA and SQIVND (reference sequence). The DNA of the CDR3 is TGTGCCAGTAGTTCAGGGTCTGGAAACACCATATATTTT. Translation: CASSSGSGNTIYF.